This entry is about one T cell receptor (beta chain). The CDR3 loop spans 14 amino acids. Germline-derived CDR1 and CDR2 are MNHEY and SVGAGI. The V gene end was trimmed by 5 bases and the J gene end by 11 bases; junction bases not matched to a gene: 9. The data are from a study of technical replicates of blood from a few donors. Sequencing used immunoSEQ multiplex PCR; TCRdb keeps in-frame clones, though not all of them. The data contain about 90,000 clones, less than 95% of them seen just once; the ten biggest clones take up roughly 0.25%. This sequence joins TRBV6-5 and TRBJ1-5, with 10 bases matching TRBD1. This clonotype was obtained from a human donor in good health. The material sequenced was T cells isolated from PBMCs. The CDR3 protein is CASSPNRDRGTQHF. CDR3 nucleotides: TGTGCCAGCAGTCCCAACCGGGACAGGGGTACCCAGCATTTT.